Listed below are T cell receptor beta chains from one sample, sequenced in a study of blood T cells in healthy people across ages. A single record per CDR3 protein comes from TCRdb applying MiXCR to the 5' RACE reads. The table lists 650,000 or so distinct CDR3 sequences, under 65% of them singletons. Sequencing was done on a sample of blood. The receptors originated from a woman of 80 years or more in good health. CDR3s include the opening cysteine and the closing phenylalanine or tryptophan.

TRBV7-9	TRBJ1-6	CASSLAGGSANSPLHF
TRBV20-1	TRBJ2-7	CSVHRDSYEQYF
TRBV5-1	.	CASSEGTRRETQYF
TRBV12-5	TRBJ1-2	CASGPSGTNYGYTF
TRBV6-6	TRBJ1-5	CASRLGTVSNQPQHF
TRBV5-1	TRBJ2-3	CASSLASPGDTQYF
TRBV20-1	TRBJ1-5	CSARVLDSNQPQHF
TRBV11-2	TRBJ2-1	CASSSRLGGRQFF
TRBV20-1	TRBJ2-7	CSARGVSAGAGYEQYF
TRBV29-1	TRBJ1-2	CSVAGWDYGYTF
TRBV25-1	TRBJ2-1	CASSDSELAGGVSYNEQFF
TRBV12-3/TRBV12-4	TRBJ2-7	CASNLRGRSLSEQYF
TRBV7-2	.	CASSPPRAGHYNEQYF
TRBV6-1	TRBJ1-5	CASSGHTLNQPQHF
TRBV12-3/TRBV12-4	TRBJ1-4	CASLRDGGEKLFF
TRBV5-1	TRBJ2-1	CASSLEQGSSYNEQFF
TRBV6-1	TRBJ1-5	CASTRPRGRHSNQPQHF
TRBV7-2	TRBJ2-5	CASSRSEGLQETQYF